This T cell receptor beta chain was recovered during a study of cytomegalovirus exposure and HLA in healthy donors. The PCR employed 60 Vbeta primers together with 13 Jbeta primers. Assay: immunoSEQ multiplex PCR; the TCRdb copy retains only in-frame clones and omits some. The sample carries some 150,000 clones, roughly 78% recorded once. V lost 2 bases and J lost 5; bases outside the gene matches: 9. Looked up from germline, CDR1 is MDHEN and CDR2 is SYDVKM. This CDR3 is 16 amino acids long. There are a few counts of this clone. The sample consisted of PBMCs. The receptor was isolated from a man aged 18-30 years in good health and CMV-seropositive. V is TRBV28 and J is TRBJ1-1, with TRBD1 identical over 9 bases. The CDR3 DNA reads as TGTGCCAGCAGTTTAGCCCCCGGGACAGGGTGGACTGAAGCTTTCTTT. As protein: CASSLAPGTGWTEAFF.